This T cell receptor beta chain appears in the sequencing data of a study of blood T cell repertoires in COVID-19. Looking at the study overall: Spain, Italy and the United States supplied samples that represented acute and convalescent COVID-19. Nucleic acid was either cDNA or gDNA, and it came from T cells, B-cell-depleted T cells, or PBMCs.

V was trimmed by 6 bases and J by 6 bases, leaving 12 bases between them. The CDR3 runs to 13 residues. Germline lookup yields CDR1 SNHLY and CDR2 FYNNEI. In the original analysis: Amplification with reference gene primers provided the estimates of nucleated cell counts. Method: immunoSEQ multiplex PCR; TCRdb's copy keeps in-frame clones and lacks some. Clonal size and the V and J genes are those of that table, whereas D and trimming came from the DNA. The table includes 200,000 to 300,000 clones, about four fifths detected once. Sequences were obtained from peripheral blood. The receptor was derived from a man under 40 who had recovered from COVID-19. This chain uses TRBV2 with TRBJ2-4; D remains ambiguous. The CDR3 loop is CASSGPTLNIQYF. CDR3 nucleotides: TGTGCCAGCAGCGGCCCGACATTAAACATTCAGTACTTC.